Detailed here is one T cell receptor (beta chain). Its target is unknown. It was one heparinised blood draw, averaging around 120 mL, that each donor gave. A sort by CD45RO/CCR7/CD25/CD127/CD95/CD27 yielded CD4+ naive, central memory, regulatory and stem cell-like memory cells. These data belong to a study of beta chain features in type 1 diabetes. Germline CDR1 is SGHAT and CDR2 is FQNNGV. This CDR3 comprises 15 residues. V was pared by 3 bases and J by 4 bases, with 8 bases of the junction left unmatched. Study results and caveats: For patients, the naive, central memory and Treg TCRB repertoires appeared more alike than for healthy donors.

TCRB transcripts that were expressed got sequenced, as all of the isolated RNA had been reverse transcribed. Some clones are missing from TCRdb's copy, which holds only in-frame ones; the method was immunoSEQ multiplex PCR. The table lists some 220,000 clones, approximately 10% of them singletons. The TCR was taken from a man aged 18 to 29 in good health. The chain is built from TRBV11-2 and TRBJ2-7; 8 nucleotides agree with TRBD2. The source material was central memory CD4+ T cells from blood. CDR3 sequence: CASSFSETSGYEQYF. CDR3 DNA: TGTGCCAGCAGCTTTAGTGAAACTAGCGGATACGAGCAGTACTTC.